This T cell receptor (beta chain) was sequenced for a study of blood T cell repertoires in COVID-19. The ends were cut back, 5 bases at V and 7 bases at J, with 8 bases in the middle. This CDR3 contains 12 residues. CDR1 and CDR2 from the germline V gene are SNHLY and FYNNEI. Assay: immunoSEQ multiplex PCR; the TCRdb copy retains only in-frame clones and omits some. The sample includes over 150,000 clones, about four fifths of them seen just once. Source material: peripheral blood. This TCR was recovered from a woman aged 55-69 years with acute or convalescent COVID-19. The chain couples TRBV2 to TRBJ1-4; no reliable D call. This CDR3 is CASSRRVEKLFF. The CDR3 nucleotides are TGTGCCAGCAGTCGGCGGGTTGAAAAACTGTTTTTT.